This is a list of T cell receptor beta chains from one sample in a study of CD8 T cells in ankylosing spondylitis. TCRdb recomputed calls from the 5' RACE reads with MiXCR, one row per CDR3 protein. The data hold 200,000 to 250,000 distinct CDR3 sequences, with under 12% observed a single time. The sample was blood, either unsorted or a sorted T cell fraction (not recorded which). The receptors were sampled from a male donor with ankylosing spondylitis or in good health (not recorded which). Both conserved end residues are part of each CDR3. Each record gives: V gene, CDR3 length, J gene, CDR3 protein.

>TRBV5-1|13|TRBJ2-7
CASSLEQPYEQYF
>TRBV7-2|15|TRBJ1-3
CASSLGDSSGNTIYF
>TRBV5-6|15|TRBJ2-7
CASSLGTGINYEQYF
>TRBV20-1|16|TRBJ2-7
CSARDKGAPRRNEQYF
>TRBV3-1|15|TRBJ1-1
CASSQDPGWITEAFF
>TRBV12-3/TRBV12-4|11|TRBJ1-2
CASRLLWGYTF
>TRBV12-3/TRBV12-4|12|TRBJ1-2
CASSSGLGGYTF
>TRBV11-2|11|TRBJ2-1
CASSLEGTRFF
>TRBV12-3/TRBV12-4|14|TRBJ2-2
CASDRPGANGELFF
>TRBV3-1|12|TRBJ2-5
CASSPSGETQYF
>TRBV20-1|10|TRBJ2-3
CSAYTDTQYF
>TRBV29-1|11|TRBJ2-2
CSVTRTGELFF
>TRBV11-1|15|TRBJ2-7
CASSLEGGFAYEQYF
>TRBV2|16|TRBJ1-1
CASSELFGFLNTEAFF
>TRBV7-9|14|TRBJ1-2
CASSLVPDLGGYTF
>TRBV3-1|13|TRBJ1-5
CASSQEPYQPQHF
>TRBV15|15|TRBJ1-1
CATSRYTGVQAEAFF
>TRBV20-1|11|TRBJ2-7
CGTASSYEQYF
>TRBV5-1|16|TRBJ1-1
CASSPGTGIRDTEAFF
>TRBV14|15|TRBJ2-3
CASSHVAGGTDTQYF
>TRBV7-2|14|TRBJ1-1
CASSFGNSYTEAFF
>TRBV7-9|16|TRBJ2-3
CASSFSEKGGTDTQYF
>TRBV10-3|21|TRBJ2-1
CAISGDRLAGGPPSSYNEQFF
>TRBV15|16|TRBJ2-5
CATSRERYRGRETQYF
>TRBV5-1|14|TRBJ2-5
CASSFSGREETQYF
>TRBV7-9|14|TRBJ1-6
CASTLTGGYSPLHF
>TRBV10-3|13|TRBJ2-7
CAISSRSSYEQYF
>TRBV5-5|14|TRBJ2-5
CASSGTGTIETQYF
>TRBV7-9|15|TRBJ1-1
CASSPPGQLNTEAFF
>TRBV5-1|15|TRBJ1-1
CASSLDWAFGTEAFF
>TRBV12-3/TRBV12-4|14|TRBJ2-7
CASSLGGQLGEQYF
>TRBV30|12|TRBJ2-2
CAWSQWTGELFF
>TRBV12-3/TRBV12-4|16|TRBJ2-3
CASSLAEGMGTDTQYF
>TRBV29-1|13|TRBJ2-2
CSVEGPSTGELFF
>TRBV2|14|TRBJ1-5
CASRVGQNNQPQHF
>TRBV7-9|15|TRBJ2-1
CASSPGLAGVDEQFF
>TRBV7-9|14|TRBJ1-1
CASSLDAGWSEAFF
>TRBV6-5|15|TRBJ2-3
CASSSVSGITDTQYF
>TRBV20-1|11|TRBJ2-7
CSAGDRDRQYF
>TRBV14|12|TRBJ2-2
CASSQRGGELFF
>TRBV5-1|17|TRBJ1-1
CASSPGTGGLEGTEAFF
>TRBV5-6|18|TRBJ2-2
CASSLNTGQYANTGELFF
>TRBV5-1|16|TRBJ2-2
CASSLEGTYNTGELFF
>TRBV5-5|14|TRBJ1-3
CASSLGRTGNTIYF
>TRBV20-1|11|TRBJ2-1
CSPSPGNEQFF
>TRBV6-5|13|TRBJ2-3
CASSYGNWDTQYF
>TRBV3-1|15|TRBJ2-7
CASSNLEENTYEQYF
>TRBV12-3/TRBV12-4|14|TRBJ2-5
CASSVDRGEETQYF
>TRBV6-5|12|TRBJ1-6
CASRTGAQDLHF
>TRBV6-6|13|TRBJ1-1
CASRTYRNTEAFF
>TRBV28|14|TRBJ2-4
CASSLGTGQSIQYF
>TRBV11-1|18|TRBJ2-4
CASSSSTTGTSGTNIQYF
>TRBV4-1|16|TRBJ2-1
CASSQPGTSRYNEQFF
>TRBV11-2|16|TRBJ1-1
CASSLERLPRGAEAFF
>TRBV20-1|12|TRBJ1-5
CSASGGSQPQHF